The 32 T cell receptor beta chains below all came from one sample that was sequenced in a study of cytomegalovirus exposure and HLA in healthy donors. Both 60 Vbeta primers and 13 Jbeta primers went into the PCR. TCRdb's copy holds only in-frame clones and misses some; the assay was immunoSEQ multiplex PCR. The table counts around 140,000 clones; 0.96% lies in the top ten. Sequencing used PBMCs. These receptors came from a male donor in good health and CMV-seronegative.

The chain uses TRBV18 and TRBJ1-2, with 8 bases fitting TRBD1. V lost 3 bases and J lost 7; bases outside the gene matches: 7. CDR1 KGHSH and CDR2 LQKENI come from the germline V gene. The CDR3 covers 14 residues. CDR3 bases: TGTGCCAGCTCACCGGGACAGGACTACGGTGGCTACACCTTC. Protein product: CASSPGQDYGGYTF.

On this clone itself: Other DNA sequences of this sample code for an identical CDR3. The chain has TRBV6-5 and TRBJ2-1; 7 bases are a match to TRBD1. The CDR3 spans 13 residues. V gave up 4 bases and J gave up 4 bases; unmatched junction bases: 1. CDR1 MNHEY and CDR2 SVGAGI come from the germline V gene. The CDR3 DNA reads TGTGCCAGCAGTTTGGGACAGTACAATGAGCAGTTCTTC. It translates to CASSLGQYNEQFF.

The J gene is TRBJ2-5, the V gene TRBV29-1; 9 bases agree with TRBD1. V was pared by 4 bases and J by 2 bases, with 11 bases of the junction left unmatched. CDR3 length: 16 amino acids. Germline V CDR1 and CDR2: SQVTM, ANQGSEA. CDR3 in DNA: TGCAGCGTTGGGATACCGGGACAGGGAATACAAGAGACCCAGTACTTC. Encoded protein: CSVGIPGQGIQETQYF.

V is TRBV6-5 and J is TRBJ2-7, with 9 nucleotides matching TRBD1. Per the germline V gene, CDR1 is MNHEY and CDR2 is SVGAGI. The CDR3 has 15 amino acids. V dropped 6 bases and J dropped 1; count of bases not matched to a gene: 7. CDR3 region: CASRDAGQGSYEQYF. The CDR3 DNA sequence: TGTGCCAGCAGGGACGCGGGACAGGGATCCTACGAGCAGTACTTC.

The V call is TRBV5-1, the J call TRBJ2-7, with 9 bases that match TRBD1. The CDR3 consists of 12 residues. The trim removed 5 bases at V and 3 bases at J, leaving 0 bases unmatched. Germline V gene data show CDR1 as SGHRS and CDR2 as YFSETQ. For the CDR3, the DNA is TGCGCCAGCAGGGGACAGGGCTACGAGCAGTACTTC. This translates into CASRGQGYEQYF.

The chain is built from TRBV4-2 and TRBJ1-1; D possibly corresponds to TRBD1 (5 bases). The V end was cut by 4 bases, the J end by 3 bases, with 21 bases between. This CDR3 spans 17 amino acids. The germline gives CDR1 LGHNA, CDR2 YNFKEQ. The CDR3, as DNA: TGTGCCAGCAGCCCCGGGGGGGGAGGACATCGGGACACTGAAGCTTTCTTT. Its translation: CASSPGGGGHRDTEAFF.

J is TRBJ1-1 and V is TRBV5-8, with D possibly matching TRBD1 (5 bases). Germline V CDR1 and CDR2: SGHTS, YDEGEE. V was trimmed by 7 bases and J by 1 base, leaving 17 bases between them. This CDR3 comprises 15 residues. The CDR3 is CASRGGTFKNTEAFF. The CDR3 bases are TGTGCCAGCCGTGGAGGGACCTTCAAGAACACTGAAGCTTTCTTT.

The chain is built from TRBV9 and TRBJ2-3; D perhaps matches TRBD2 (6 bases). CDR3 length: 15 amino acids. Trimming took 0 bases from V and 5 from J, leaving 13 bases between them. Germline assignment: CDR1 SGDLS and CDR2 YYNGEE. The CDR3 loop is CASSVGTGVRDTQYF. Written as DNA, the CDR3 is TGTGCCAGCAGCGTAGGAACGGGAGTAAGAGATACGCAGTATTTT. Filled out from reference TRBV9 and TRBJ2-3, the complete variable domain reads DSGVTQTPKHLITATGQRVTLRCSPRSGDLSVYWYQQSLDQGLQFLIQYYNGEERAKGNILERFSAQQFPDLHSELNLSSLELGDSALYFCASSVGTGVRDTQYFGPGTRLTVL.

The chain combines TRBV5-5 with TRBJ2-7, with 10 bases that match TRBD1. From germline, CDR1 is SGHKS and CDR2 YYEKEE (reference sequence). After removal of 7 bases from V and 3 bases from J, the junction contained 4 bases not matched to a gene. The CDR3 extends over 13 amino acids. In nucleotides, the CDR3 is TGTGCCAGCTTACGGGACAGGGGCTACGAGCAGTACTTC. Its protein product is CASLRDRGYEQYF.

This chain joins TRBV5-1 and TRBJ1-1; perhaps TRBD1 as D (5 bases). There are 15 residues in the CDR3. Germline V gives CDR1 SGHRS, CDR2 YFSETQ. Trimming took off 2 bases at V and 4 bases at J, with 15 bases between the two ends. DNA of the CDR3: TGCGCCAGCAGCTTATGGGACTACCCTGGCACTGAAGCTTTCTTT. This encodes CASSLWDYPGTEAFF. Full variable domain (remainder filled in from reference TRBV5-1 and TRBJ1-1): KAGVTQTPRYLIKTRGQQVTLSCSPISGHRSVSWYQQTPGQGLQFLFEYFSETQRNKGNFPGRFSGRQFSNSRSEMNVSTLELGDSALYLCASSLWDYPGTEAFFGQGTRLTVV.

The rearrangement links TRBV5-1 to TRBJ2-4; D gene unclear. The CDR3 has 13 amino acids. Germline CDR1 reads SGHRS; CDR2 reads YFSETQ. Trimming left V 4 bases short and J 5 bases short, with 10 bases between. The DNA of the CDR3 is TGCGCCAGCAGCCTACGTTTTGAAAACATTCAGTACTTC. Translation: CASSLRFENIQYF.

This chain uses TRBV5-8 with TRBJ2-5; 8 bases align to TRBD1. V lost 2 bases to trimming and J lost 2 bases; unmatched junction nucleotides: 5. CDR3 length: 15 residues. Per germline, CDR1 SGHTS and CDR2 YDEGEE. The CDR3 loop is CASSFFRGLQETQYF. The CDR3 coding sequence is TGTGCCAGCAGCTTTTTCAGGGGGCTTCAAGAGACCCAGTACTTC.

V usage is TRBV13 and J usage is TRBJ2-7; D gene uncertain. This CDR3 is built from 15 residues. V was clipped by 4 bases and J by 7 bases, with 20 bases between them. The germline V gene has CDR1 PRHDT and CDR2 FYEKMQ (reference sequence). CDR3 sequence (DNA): TGTGCCAGCAGCTCCGGCGGCTATACCGTGAGGGAGCAGTACTTC. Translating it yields CASSSGGYTVREQYF. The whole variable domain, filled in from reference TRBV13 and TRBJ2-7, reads AAGVIQSPRHLIKEKRETATLKCYPIPRHDTVYWYQQGPGQDPQFLISFYEKMQSDKGSIPDRFSAQQFSDYHSELNMSSLELGDSALYFCASSSGGYTVREQYFGPGTRLTVT.

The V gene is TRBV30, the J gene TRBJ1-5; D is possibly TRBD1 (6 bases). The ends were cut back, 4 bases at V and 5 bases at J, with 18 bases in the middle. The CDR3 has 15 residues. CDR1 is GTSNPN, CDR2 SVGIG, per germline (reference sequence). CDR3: CAWTAGGPGDQPQHF. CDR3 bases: TGTGCCTGGACCGCGGGGGGGCCGGGCGATCAGCCCCAGCATTTT.

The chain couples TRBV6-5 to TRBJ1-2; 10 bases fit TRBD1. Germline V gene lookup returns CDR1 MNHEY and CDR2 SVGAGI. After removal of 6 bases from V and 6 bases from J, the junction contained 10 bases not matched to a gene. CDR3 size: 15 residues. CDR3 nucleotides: TGTGCCAGCAGACATTCCGGGACAGGGGCCGATGGCTACACCTTC. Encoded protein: CASRHSGTGADGYTF.

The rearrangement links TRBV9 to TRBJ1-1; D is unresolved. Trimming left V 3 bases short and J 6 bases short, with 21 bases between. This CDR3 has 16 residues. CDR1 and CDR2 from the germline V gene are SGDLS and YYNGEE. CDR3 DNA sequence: TGTGCCAGCAGCGACAACTTCAGACTACACGAGCCTGAAGCTTTCTTT. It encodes CASSDNFRLHEPEAFF.

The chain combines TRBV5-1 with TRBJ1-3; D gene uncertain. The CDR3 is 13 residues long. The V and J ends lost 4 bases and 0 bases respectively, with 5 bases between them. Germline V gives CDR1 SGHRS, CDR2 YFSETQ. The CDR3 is CASSVRSGNTIYF. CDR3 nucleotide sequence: TGCGCCAGCAGCGTCCGCTCTGGAAACACCATATATTTT.

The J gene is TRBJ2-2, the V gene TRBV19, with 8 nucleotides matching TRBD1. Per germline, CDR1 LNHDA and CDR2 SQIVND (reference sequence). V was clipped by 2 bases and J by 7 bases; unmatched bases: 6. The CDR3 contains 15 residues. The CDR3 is CASSIYRGTDGELFF. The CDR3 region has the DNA TGTGCCAGTAGTATATACAGGGGGACGGACGGGGAGCTGTTTTTT.

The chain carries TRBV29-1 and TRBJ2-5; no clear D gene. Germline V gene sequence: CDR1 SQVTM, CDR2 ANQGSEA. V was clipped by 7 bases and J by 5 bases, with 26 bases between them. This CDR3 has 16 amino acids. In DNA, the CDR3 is TGCAGCGCGGCGACGGCCTCATCTCGGGTAACTGAGACCCAGTACTTC. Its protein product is CSAATASSRVTETQYF.

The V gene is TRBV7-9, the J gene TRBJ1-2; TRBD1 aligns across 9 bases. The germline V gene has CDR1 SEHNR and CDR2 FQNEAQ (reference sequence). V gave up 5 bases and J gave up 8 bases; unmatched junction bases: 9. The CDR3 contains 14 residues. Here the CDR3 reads CASSPRRTGDGYTF. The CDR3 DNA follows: TGTGCCAGCAGCCCAAGACGGACAGGGGACGGCTACACCTTC.

The CDR3 coding sequence is TGTGCCAGCAGCCTGACTATTACCGGGGAGCTGTTTTTT. Amino acid sequence: CASSLTITGELFF. V gene TRBV7-7 combines with J gene TRBJ2-2, with D tentatively TRBD2 (5 bases). CDR3 length equals 13 residues. With 5 bases removed from V and 5 bases from J, the gap between germline ends came to 9 bases. From germline, CDR1 is SSHAT and CDR2 FNYEAQ (reference sequence).

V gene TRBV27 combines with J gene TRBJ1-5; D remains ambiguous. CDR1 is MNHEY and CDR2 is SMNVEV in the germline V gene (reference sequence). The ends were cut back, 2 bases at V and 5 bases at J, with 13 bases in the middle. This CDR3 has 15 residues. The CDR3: CASSLIGQVDQPQHF. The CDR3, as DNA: TGTGCCAGCAGTTTAATCGGTCAGGTTGATCAGCCCCAGCATTTT.

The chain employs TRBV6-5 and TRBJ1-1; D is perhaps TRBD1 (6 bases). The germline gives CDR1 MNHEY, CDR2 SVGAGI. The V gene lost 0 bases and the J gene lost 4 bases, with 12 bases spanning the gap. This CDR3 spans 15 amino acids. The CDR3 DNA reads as TGTGCCAGCAGTTACTCAGCGGGGGGCCCCACTGAAGCTTTCTTT. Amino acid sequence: CASSYSAGGPTEAFF.

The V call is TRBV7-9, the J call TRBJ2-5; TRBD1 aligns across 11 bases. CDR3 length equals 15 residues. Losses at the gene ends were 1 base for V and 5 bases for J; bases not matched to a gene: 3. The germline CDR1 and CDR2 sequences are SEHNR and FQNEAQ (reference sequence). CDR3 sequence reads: CASSLGTGGTETQYF. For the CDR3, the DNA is TGTGCCAGCAGCTTAGGGACAGGGGGCACGGAGACCCAGTACTTC.

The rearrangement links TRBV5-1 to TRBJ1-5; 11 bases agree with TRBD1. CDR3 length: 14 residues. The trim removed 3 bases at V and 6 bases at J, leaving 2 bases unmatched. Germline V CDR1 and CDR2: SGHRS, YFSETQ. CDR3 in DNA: TGCGCCAGCAGCTCGGGACAGGGGGTTCAGCCCCAGCATTTT. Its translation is CASSSGQGVQPQHF.

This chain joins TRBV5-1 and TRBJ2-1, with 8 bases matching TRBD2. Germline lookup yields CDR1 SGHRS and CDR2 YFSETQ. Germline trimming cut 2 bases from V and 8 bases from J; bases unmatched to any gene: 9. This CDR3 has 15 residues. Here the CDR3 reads CASSLGTRISDEQFF. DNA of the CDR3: TGCGCCAGCAGCTTAGGGACTAGGATAAGCGATGAGCAGTTCTTC.

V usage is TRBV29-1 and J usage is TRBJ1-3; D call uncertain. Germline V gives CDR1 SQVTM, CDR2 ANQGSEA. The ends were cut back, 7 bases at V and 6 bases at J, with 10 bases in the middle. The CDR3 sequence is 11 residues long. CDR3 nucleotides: TGCAGCGCTCAGGAGGAAAACACCATATATTTT. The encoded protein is CSAQEENTIYF. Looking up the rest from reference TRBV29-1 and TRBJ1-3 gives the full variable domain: SAVISQKPSRDICQRGTSLTIQCQVDSQVTMMFWYRQQPGQSLTLIATANQGSEATYESGFVIDKFPISRPNLTFSTLTVSNMSPEDSSIYLCSAQEENTIYFGEGSWLTVV.

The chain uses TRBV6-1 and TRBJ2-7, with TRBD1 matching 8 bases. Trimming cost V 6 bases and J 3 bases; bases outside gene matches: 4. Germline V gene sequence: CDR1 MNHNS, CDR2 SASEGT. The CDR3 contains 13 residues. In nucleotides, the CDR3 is TGTGCCAGCAGGGATACAGGGGGCTACGAGCAGTACTTC. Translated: CASRDTGGYEQYF.

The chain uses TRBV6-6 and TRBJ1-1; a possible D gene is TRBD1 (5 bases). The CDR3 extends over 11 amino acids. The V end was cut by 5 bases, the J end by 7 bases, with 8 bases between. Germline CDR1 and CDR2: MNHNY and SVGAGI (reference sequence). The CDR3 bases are TGTGCCAGCAGTCCGGGACTTGAAGCTTTCTTT. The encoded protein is CASSPGLEAFF.

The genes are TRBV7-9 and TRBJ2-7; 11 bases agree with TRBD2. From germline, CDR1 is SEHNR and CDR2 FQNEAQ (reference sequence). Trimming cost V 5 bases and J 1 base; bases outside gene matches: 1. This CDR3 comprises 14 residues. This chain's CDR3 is CASSGTSGSYEQYF. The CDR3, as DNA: TGTGCCAGCAGCGGGACTAGCGGTTCCTACGAGCAGTACTTC.

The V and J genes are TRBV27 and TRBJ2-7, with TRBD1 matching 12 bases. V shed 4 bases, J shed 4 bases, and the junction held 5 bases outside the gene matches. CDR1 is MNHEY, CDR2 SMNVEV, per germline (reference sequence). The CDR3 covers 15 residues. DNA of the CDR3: TGTGCCAGCAGTTCTCAGGGACAGGGGGCGTACGAGCAGTACTTC. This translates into CASSSQGQGAYEQYF.

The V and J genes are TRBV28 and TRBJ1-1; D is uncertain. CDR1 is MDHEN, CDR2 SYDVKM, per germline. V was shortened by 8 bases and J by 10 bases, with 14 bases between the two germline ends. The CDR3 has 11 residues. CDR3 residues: CASSSQLGAFF. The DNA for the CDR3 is TGTGCCAGCTCCTCACAGCTGGGAGCTTTCTTT.